These 29 T cell receptor beta chains were all obtained from the same sample, sequenced in a study of cytomegalovirus exposure and HLA in healthy donors. Generated by immunoSEQ multiplex PCR, the TCRdb table keeps only in-frame clones and is missing some. The sample records about 140,000 clones, 80% to 90% being singletons. Sequenced input: PBMCs. The receptors originated from a woman between 18 and 29 years old in good health and CMV-seropositive.

The chain joins TRBV27 to TRBJ2-1; D is perhaps TRBD1 (6 bases). The CDR3 loop spans 14 amino acids. The germline V and J ends were trimmed by 3 bases and 5 bases, with 11 bases remaining between them. Looked up from germline, CDR1 is MNHEY and CDR2 is SMNVEV (reference sequence). The CDR3 loop reads CASSFTGSNNEQFF. The CDR3 DNA sequence: TGTGCCAGCAGTTTTACAGGGAGCAACAATGAGCAGTTCTTC.

Worth noting for this clone: The same CDR3 arises from other DNA sequences in this sample as well. The rearrangement links TRBV18 to TRBJ2-7, with TRBD1 identical over 10 bases. Germline CDR1 is KGHSH and CDR2 is LQKENI. This CDR3 spans 14 amino acids. Germline trimming cut 2 bases from V and 2 bases from J; bases unmatched to any gene: 0. CDR3 bases: TGTGCCAGCTCACCAGGGACAGGGGCCTACGAGCAGTACTTC. Its translation: CASSPGTGAYEQYF.

This clone was seen just once. The V and J genes are TRBV7-9 and TRBJ1-1; 8 bases match TRBD1. CDR3 length: 16 amino acids. Germline CDR1 and CDR2: SEHNR and FQNEAQ (reference sequence). V shed 4 bases and J 5 bases; nucleotides not matched to a gene: 12. In nucleotides, the CDR3 is TGTGCCAGCAGCTGGACCAGGGGGACAGGAACTACTGAAGCTTTCTTT. This encodes CASSWTRGTGTTEAFF.

V usage is TRBV10-3 and J usage is TRBJ2-1; 12 bases agree with TRBD2. After removal of 5 bases from V and 4 bases from J, the junction contained 3 bases not matched to a gene. Germline V gene lookup returns CDR1 ENHRY and CDR2 SYGVKD. The CDR3 is 15 amino acids. This CDR3 reads CAISLGTSGYNEQFF. The CDR3 DNA reads as TGTGCCATCAGTCTCGGGACTAGCGGGTACAATGAGCAGTTCTTC.

Worth noting for this clone: In the same sample, other DNA sequences code for this CDR3. This rearrangement joins TRBV30 to TRBJ2-7; D is perhaps TRBD2 (5 bases). CDR3 length: 11 amino acids. Per the germline V gene, CDR1 is GTSNPN and CDR2 is SVGIG (reference sequence). Trimming shortened V by 2 bases and J by 3 bases, and 5 bases separated the two germline ends. The CDR3 DNA sequence: TGTGCCTGGAGTCGGGGCTACGAGCAGTACTTC. It encodes CAWSRGYEQYF.

The chain carries TRBV5-5 and TRBJ2-5, with 9 bases aligning to TRBD1. V gave up 3 bases and J gave up 5 bases; unmatched junction bases: 5. Germline CDR1 is SGHKS and CDR2 is YYEKEE (reference sequence). The CDR3 has 14 amino acids. CDR3 bases: TGTGCCAGCAGCTCCCGGACAGGGGATGAGACCCAGTACTTC. Protein product: CASSSRTGDETQYF.

This chain connects TRBV7-2 to TRBJ1-2; no reliable D call. This CDR3 is 16 amino acids long. Germline V gives CDR1 SGHTA, CDR2 FQGNSA. The V end was cut by 5 bases, the J end by 4 bases, with 20 bases between. As DNA, the CDR3 is TGTGCCAGCAGCCAAATGGACTCCCCACCCTCCTATGGCTACACCTTC. Its protein is CASSQMDSPPSYGYTF.

The rearrangement joins TRBV6-5 to TRBJ1-6, with a possible D match to TRBD1 (5 bases). The CDR3 has 15 amino acids. Between the trimmed V and J ends, which lost 6 bases and 9 bases, there was a span of 18 bases. Germline V CDR1 and CDR2: MNHEY, SVGAGI. The CDR3 is CASRDDSLRISPLHF. The CDR3 DNA reads TGTGCCAGCAGAGACGACAGCTTGAGGATTTCACCCCTCCACTTT.

This clone showed up just once. This chain links TRBV7-2 with TRBJ2-7, with a possible D match to TRBD2 (6 bases). The CDR3 has 15 residues. Trimming cost V 2 bases and J 0 bases, with 11 bases left between them. Per the germline V gene, CDR1 is SGHTA and CDR2 is FQGNSA. In nucleotides, the CDR3 is TGTGCCAGCAGCTTACTAGCGCGGAGCTCCTACGAGCAGTACTTC. Encoded protein: CASSLLARSSYEQYF.

The chain couples TRBV5-6 to TRBJ2-7; D gene uncertain. Trimming removed 0 bases at V and 6 bases at J, with 4 bases between. This CDR3 is built from 11 residues. Germline lookup yields CDR1 SGHDT and CDR2 YYEEEE. CDR3 nucleotides: TGTGCCAGCAGCTTGGCTCTCGAGCAGTACTTC. Translated: CASSLALEQYF. Filled out from reference TRBV5-6 and TRBJ2-7, the complete variable domain reads DAGVTQSPTHLIKTRGQQVTLRCSPKSGHDTVSWYQQALGQGPQFIFQYYEEEERQRGNFPDRFSGHQFPNYSSELNVNALLLGDSALYLCASSLALEQYFGPGTRLTVT.

The chain links TRBV6-5 to TRBJ1-2, with TRBD1 identical over 10 bases. The CDR3 extends over 13 amino acids. The V and J ends lost 2 bases and 8 bases, in that order; junction bases with no gene match: 2. Germline lookup yields CDR1 MNHEY and CDR2 SVGAGI. The CDR3 region is CASSYGQGVGYTF. DNA for the CDR3: TGTGCCAGCAGTTACGGACAGGGGGTCGGCTACACCTTC.

This sequence joins TRBV7-3 and TRBJ2-5; D call uncertain. Germline V gives CDR1 SGHTA, CDR2 FQGTGA. This CDR3 has 13 residues. With 1 base removed from V and 4 bases from J, the gap between germline ends came to 7 bases. In DNA, the CDR3 is TGTGCCAGCAGCTTAAGTGGGCGAGAGACCCAGTACTTC. This codes for CASSLSGRETQYF.

The CDR3 loop reads CASSLWQGAGNEQFF. The CDR3 nucleotides are TGCGCCAGCAGCTTGTGGCAGGGGGCGGGTAATGAGCAGTTCTTC. This chain joins TRBV5-1 and TRBJ2-1; 8 bases agree with TRBD1. V lost 1 base and J lost 7; bases outside the gene matches: 7. The CDR3 runs to 15 residues. Per germline, CDR1 SGHRS and CDR2 YFSETQ.

This clone was counted a single time. The rearrangement uses TRBV18 and TRBJ1-1; D may be TRBD1 (6 bases). The germline V gene encodes CDR1 KGHSH and CDR2 LQKENI. The CDR3 runs to 14 residues. V lost 2 bases to trimming and J lost 3 bases, with 10 bases between them. The CDR3 DNA is TGTGCCAGCTCACCAGGCACAGGGTACACTGAAGCTTTCTTT. The encoded protein is CASSPGTGYTEAFF.

The V gene is TRBV5-1, the J gene TRBJ2-5; 12 bases are shared with TRBD2. Per the germline V gene, CDR1 is SGHRS and CDR2 is YFSETQ. The V gene end was trimmed by 3 bases and the J gene end by 7 bases; junction bases not matched to a gene: 10. The CDR3 is made up of 16 amino acids. The CDR3 sequence: CASSSGRLAGVVTQYF. The CDR3, as DNA: TGCGCCAGCAGCTCCGGCAGACTAGCGGGAGTGGTGACCCAGTACTTC.

The chain combines TRBV15 with TRBJ2-7, with no clear D. V lost 3 bases and J lost 6, with 12 bases in between. This CDR3 contains 13 residues. In germline, CDR1 is LNHNV, CDR2 YYDKDF (reference sequence). The CDR3 is CATSRDRQTEQYF. The CDR3 DNA reads as TGTGCCACCAGCAGGGATAGACAAACCGAGCAGTACTTC. Looking up the rest from reference TRBV15 and TRBJ2-7 gives the full variable domain: DAMVIQNPRYQVTQFGKPVTLSCSQTLNHNVMYWYQQKSSQAPKLLFHYYDKDFNNEADTPDNFQSRRPNTSFCFLDIRSPGLGDTAMYLCATSRDRQTEQYFGPGTRLTVT.

V and J are TRBV7-9 and TRBJ1-5, with 9 bases fitting TRBD1. Germline trimming cut 1 base from V and 0 bases from J; bases unmatched to any gene: 4. The CDR3 is made up of 17 amino acids. Germline CDR1 and CDR2: SEHNR and FQNEAQ (reference sequence). The CDR3 nucleotides are TGTGCCAGCAGCTTAGTCGGGACAGGGTATAGCAATCAGCCCCAGCATTTT. Amino acid sequence: CASSLVGTGYSNQPQHF.

This clone was counted between two and nine times. The chain joins TRBV2 to TRBJ1-2; no clear D gene. From germline, CDR1 is SNHLY and CDR2 FYNNEI. The CDR3 is 13 amino acids. V gave up 4 bases and J gave up 2 bases, with 8 bases separating them. The CDR3 here is CASSAVRNYGYTF. In DNA form, the CDR3 reads TGTGCCAGCAGTGCGGTGAGGAACTATGGCTACACCTTC.

Relative to its sample, this clone is medium-sized. The rearrangement uses TRBV5-1 and TRBJ1-2; D not resolved. Trimming took 2 bases from V and 2 from J, leaving 10 bases between them. The CDR3 length is 14 residues. Germline CDR1 and CDR2: SGHRS and YFSETQ. CDR3 bases: TGCGCCAGCAGCTTAAGAACGACAAACTATGGCTACACCTTC. Its protein is CASSLRTTNYGYTF.

This clone was observed a handful of times. The chain links TRBV9 to TRBJ1-1; D gene ambiguous. V shed 0 bases and J shed 1 base, with 10 bases lying between them. This CDR3 comprises 15 residues. CDR1 is SGDLS and CDR2 is YYNGEE in the germline V gene. The CDR3 protein is CASSVDVNPNTEAFF. DNA of the CDR3: TGTGCCAGCAGCGTAGATGTCAATCCGAACACTGAAGCTTTCTTT.

The count of this clone is one. The chain links TRBV30 to TRBJ1-3, with 7 bases fitting TRBD1. Germline values: CDR1 GTSNPN, CDR2 SVGIG (reference sequence). CDR3 length: 15 amino acids. The J segment lost 1 base and the V segment lost 0 bases, leaving 3 bases of the junction unmatched. As DNA, the CDR3 is TGTGCCTGGAGTGTTGACAGGGAGTCTGGAAACACCATATATTTT. Translating it yields CAWSVDRESGNTIYF.

The chain is built from TRBV7-3 and TRBJ2-2, with 8 bases fitting TRBD1. V shed 4 bases and J 3 bases; nucleotides not matched to a gene: 7. The CDR3 spans 16 residues. CDR1 is SGHTA, CDR2 FQGTGA, per germline. CDR3 nucleotide sequence: TGTGCCAGCAGCTCCCCAGGGGGCGCGCACACCGGGGAGCTGTTTTTT. This translates into CASSSPGGAHTGELFF.

This chain connects TRBV6-1 to TRBJ2-7; D may be TRBD1 (5 bases). Germline lookup yields CDR1 MNHNS and CDR2 SASEGT. The CDR3 extends over 13 amino acids. V gave up 7 bases and J gave up 2 bases, with 12 bases separating them. CDR3 bases: TGTGCCAGCACTAAACAGGAGACCTACGAGCAGTACTTC. Amino acids: CASTKQETYEQYF.

The rearrangement links TRBV21-1 to TRBJ1-5; whether TRBD1, the table's D call, matches the DNA was not checked. TRBV21-1 is classified as a pseudogene. CDR3 length equals 14 residues. CDR3 region: CASSFQGTGQPQHF. In nucleotides, the CDR3 is TGTGCCAGCAGTTTTCAGGGGACAGGTCAGCCCCAGCATTTT.

This chain links TRBV5-1 with TRBJ2-3, with 11 bases matching TRBD2. The germline V gene encodes CDR1 SGHRS and CDR2 YFSETQ. The CDR3 sequence is 17 residues long. V gave up 1 base and J gave up 0 bases; unmatched junction bases: 4. CDR3 sequence: CASSLPSGRYSTDTQYF. In DNA, the CDR3 is TGCGCCAGCAGCTTGCCTAGCGGGAGGTATAGCACAGATACGCAGTATTTT.

This rearrangement joins TRBV7-6 to TRBJ2-7, with 7 bases identical to TRBD2. The CDR3 has 16 amino acids. Trimming removed 4 bases from V and 0 bases from J; junction bases left unmatched: 9. Germline-derived CDR1 and CDR2 are SGHVS and FNYEAQ. CDR3 in amino acids: CASSSYAGTNSYEQYF. In DNA form, the CDR3 reads TGTGCCAGCAGCTCTTACGCCGGGACTAACTCCTACGAGCAGTACTTC. Drawing the rest from reference TRBV7-6 and TRBJ2-7, the complete variable domain is GAGVSQSPRYKVTKRGQDVALRCDPISGHVSLYWYRQALGQGPEFLTYFNYEAQQDKSGLPNDRFSAERPEGSISTLTIQRTEQRDSAMYRCASSSYAGTNSYEQYFGPGTRLTVT.

The gene calls are TRBV11-1 and TRBJ2-7; 7 bases match TRBD2. The germline V gene encodes CDR1 SGHAT and CDR2 FQDESV (reference sequence). The trim removed 8 bases at V and 3 bases at J, leaving 7 bases unmatched. The CDR3 sequence is 13 residues long. The CDR3 is CASSWEGDYEQYF. The DNA for the CDR3 is TGTGCCAGCTCCTGGGAGGGAGACTACGAGCAGTACTTC.

The table lists this clone with a few counts. The gene calls are TRBV4-1 and TRBJ1-5; the D is unclear. V was cut by 0 bases and J by 2 bases, with 5 bases left in between. This CDR3 spans 14 amino acids. The V gene's germline CDR1 is MGHRA and CDR2 YSYEKL. As DNA, the CDR3 is TGCGCCAGCAGCCAAGACCAGGGCAATCAGCCCCAGCATTTT. This codes for CASSQDQGNQPQHF.

This rearrangement joins TRBV7-3 to TRBJ1-3; D uncertain. The CDR3 consists of 13 residues. Germline-derived CDR1 and CDR2 are SGHTA and FQGTGA. The ends were cut back, 5 bases at V and 2 bases at J, with 7 bases in the middle. CDR3: CASSPTPGNTIYF. The CDR3 nucleotides are TGTGCCAGCAGCCCCACACCTGGAAACACCATATATTTT.